A single sample is the source of the 21 T cell receptor beta chains below, sequenced in a study of CD8 T cells in Susac syndrome. Random hexamers served to reverse transcribe roughly 0.45 to 1 ug RNA. One entry per CDR3 protein results from TCRdb running MiXCR on the immunoSEQ multiplex PCR reads. Of about 150,000 distinct CDR3 sequences in the sample, 95% to 96% are singletons; the top ten hold 0.15%. The specimen was CD8+ T cells from PBMCs. Receptors were obtained from a human donor with multiple sclerosis.

This clonotype was seen only once. This chain joins TRBV7-9 and TRBJ1-1; no reliable D call. The CDR3 spans 13 residues. Deletions cut 1 base from V and 4 bases from J, with 7 bases between. Per the germline V gene, CDR1 is SEHNR and CDR2 is FQNEAQ (reference sequence). CDR3: CASSLGLSTEAFF. The CDR3 coding sequence is TGTGCCAGCAGCTTAGGGTTATCCACTGAAGCTTTCTTT.

DNA of the CDR3: TGTGCCTGGAGTGTATCCGGGCCAGATACGCAGTATTTT. Translating gives CAWSVSGPDTQYF. This chain links TRBV30 with TRBJ2-3; D is ambiguous. This CDR3 has 13 amino acids. V was cut by 0 bases and J by 4 bases, with 8 bases left in between. Germline V gene sequence: CDR1 GTSNPN, CDR2 SVGIG (reference sequence).

This sequence joins TRBV7-6 and TRBJ2-2, with D tentatively TRBD1 or TRBD2 (5 bases each). The germline V gene has CDR1 SGHVS and CDR2 FNYEAQ. V shed 5 bases and J shed 6 bases, with 10 bases lying between them. CDR3 length: 13 amino acids. The CDR3 reads CASSPGTSGELFF. The CDR3 bases are TGTGCCAGCAGCCCCGGGACCTCCGGGGAGCTGTTTTTT.

The gene calls are TRBV29-1 and TRBJ1-2; 10 bases align to TRBD1. Trimming at V came to 3 bases and at J to 4 bases, leaving 11 bases not matched to a gene. CDR1 is SQVTM, CDR2 ANQGSEA, per germline. This CDR3 region has 16 residues. CDR3 in DNA: TGCAGCGTTGACGCCTCAAGACAGGGGGCCGGCTATGGCTACACCTTC. Translation: CSVDASRQGAGYGYTF.

The chain links TRBV20-1 to TRBJ2-3; 7 bases align to TRBD1. The CDR3 is 13 amino acids. The germline CDR1 and CDR2 sequences are DFQATT and SNEGSKA (reference sequence). V was clipped by 4 bases and J by 4 bases; unmatched bases: 5. This CDR3 reads CSAKEGTADTQYF. DNA of the CDR3: TGCAGTGCTAAAGAGGGGACAGCAGATACGCAGTATTTT.

The rearrangement links TRBV4-1 to TRBJ1-5; D unresolved. Germline V gene sequence: CDR1 MGHRA, CDR2 YSYEKL. The CDR3 sequence is 16 residues long. Trimming cost V 7 bases and J 0 bases, with 16 bases left between them. The CDR3 coding sequence is TGCGCCAGCAAGCCTCTTTACGGGGATAGCAATCAGCCCCAGCATTTT. It translates to CASKPLYGDSNQPQHF.

This chain joins TRBV29-1 and TRBJ1-1; a possible D gene is TRBD1 (6 bases). From germline, CDR1 is SQVTM and CDR2 ANQGSEA. The CDR3 extends over 12 amino acids. The germline V and J ends were trimmed by 4 bases and 4 bases, with 10 bases remaining between them. CDR3: CSVVLGGTEAFF. The DNA for the CDR3 is TGCAGCGTTGTATTAGGGGGCACTGAAGCTTTCTTT. Drawing the rest from reference TRBV29-1 and TRBJ1-1, the complete variable domain is SAVISQKPSRDICQRGTSLTIQCQVDSQVTMMFWYRQQPGQSLTLIATANQGSEATYESGFVIDKFPISRPNLTFSTLTVSNMSPEDSSIYLCSVVLGGTEAFFGQGTRLTVV.

The chain carries TRBV7-9 and TRBJ2-1; TRBD2 agrees at 10 bases. V was pared by 10 bases and J by 7 bases, with 13 bases of the junction left unmatched. Germline values: CDR1 SEHNR, CDR2 FQNEAQ (reference sequence). The CDR3 runs 15 residues. Written as DNA, the CDR3 is TGTGCCACCGGCCGTCTAGCGGGGGCTCATAATGAGCAGTTCTTC. This gives the protein CATGRLAGAHNEQFF.

V gene TRBV19 combines with J gene TRBJ1-1; 8 nucleotides match TRBD1. The trim removed 3 bases at V and 1 base at J, leaving 4 bases unmatched. Germline assignment: CDR1 LNHDA and CDR2 SQIVND (reference sequence). This CDR3 comprises 15 residues. CDR3 sequence (DNA): TGTGCCAGTAGTATGAGGACAGGGCCGAACACTGAAGCTTTCTTT. It yields the protein CASSMRTGPNTEAFF.

The chain combines TRBV3-1 with TRBJ2-3, with 11 bases fitting TRBD2. Germline V gene sequence: CDR1 LGHDT, CDR2 YNNKEL (reference sequence). The ends lost 0 bases at V and 0 bases at J; junction bases unmatched: 8. The CDR3 extends over 19 amino acids. CDR3 sequence reads: CASSQDPTGTSGSTDTQYF. As DNA, the CDR3 is TGTGCCAGCAGCCAAGATCCAACCGGGACTAGCGGCAGCACAGATACGCAGTATTTT.

The V and J genes are TRBV20-1 and TRBJ2-1; weak D call: TRBD1 (6 bases). The CDR3 contains 14 residues. Germline CDR1 is DFQATT and CDR2 is SNEGSKA (reference sequence). V lost 3 bases, J lost 4 bases, and 13 bases lay in between. In nucleotides, the CDR3 is TGCAGTGCTAGGGGGGCCCGAAAATACAATGAGCAGTTCTTC. Translating it yields CSARGARKYNEQFF.

The rearrangement links TRBV19 to TRBJ2-5; D unclear. There are 12 residues in the CDR3. Per germline, CDR1 LNHDA and CDR2 SQIVND (reference sequence). The V end lost 3 bases, the J end lost 7 bases, and 9 bases lay between the germline ends. The DNA for the CDR3 is TGTGCCAGTAGTATTAACTTTGGGACCCAGTACTTC. Residues: CASSINFGTQYF.

This clonotype was observed a single time. This chain joins TRBV15 and TRBJ1-5; tentative D call: TRBD1 (5 bases). With 0 bases removed from V and 7 bases from J, the gap between germline ends came to 10 bases. The germline V gene encodes CDR1 LNHNV and CDR2 YYDKDF (reference sequence). The CDR3 sequence is 14 residues long. The CDR3 is CATSRDGTGQPQHF. CDR3 coding DNA: TGTGCCACCAGCAGAGATGGGACGGGGCAGCCCCAGCATTTT.

The chain carries TRBV6-4 and TRBJ2-1; D might be TRBD2 (6 bases). The V end lost 4 bases, the J end lost 8 bases, and 12 bases lay between the germline ends. The CDR3 runs 13 residues. Germline-derived CDR1 and CDR2 are MRHNA and SNTAGT. The DNA for the CDR3 is TGTGCCAGCAGTGTGTTGGGAGGATATGAGCAGTTCTTC. Translating gives CASSVLGGYEQFF.

The chain employs TRBV5-6 and TRBJ1-2; D call uncertain. Germline assignment: CDR1 SGHDT and CDR2 YYEEEE. V was shortened by 0 bases and J by 1 base, with 7 bases between the two germline ends. The CDR3 consists of 14 residues. In DNA, the CDR3 is TGTGCCAGCAGCTTGGTCGGGGATAACTATGGCTACACCTTC. Translation gives CASSLVGDNYGYTF.

This chain connects TRBV4-1 to TRBJ2-7; D is undetermined. CDR1 is MGHRA, CDR2 YSYEKL, per germline. The V gene lost 4 bases and the J gene lost 6 bases, with 10 bases spanning the gap. The CDR3 is 12 amino acids. The DNA of the CDR3 is TGCGCCAGCAGCCGATTCCCCCTCGAGCAGTACTTC. Encoded protein: CASSRFPLEQYF.

The chain links TRBV27 to TRBJ2-1, with D tentatively TRBD2 (7 bases). This CDR3 spans 15 amino acids. Trimming cost V 7 bases and J 1 base, with 14 bases left between them. Germline V gives CDR1 MNHEY, CDR2 SMNVEV (reference sequence). The CDR3 DNA is TGTGCCAGCACGATTAGGGGGGGGTCCTACAATGAGCAGTTCTTC. Translated, it gives CASTIRGGSYNEQFF.

This chain links TRBV11-2 with TRBJ2-5; weak D call: TRBD1 (6 bases). The V gene lost 4 bases and the J gene lost 0 bases, with 12 bases spanning the gap. Germline assignment: CDR1 SGHAT and CDR2 FQNNGV. The CDR3 sequence is 15 residues long. CDR3 nucleotide sequence: TGTGCCAGCAGCTCTTGGACAGCTAACCAAGAGACCCAGTACTTC. Its protein product is CASSSWTANQETQYF.

The chain couples TRBV12-3 or TRBV12-4 to TRBJ1-1, with 8 nucleotides matching TRBD1. This CDR3 spans 15 amino acids. V dropped 4 bases and J dropped 3; count of bases not matched to a gene: 7. The chain's CDR3 is CASSSSDRADTEAFF. CDR3 nucleotides: TGTGCCAGCAGTTCCTCGGACAGGGCGGACACTGAAGCTTTCTTT.

J is TRBJ1-1 and V is TRBV6-5; D unresolved. Between the trimmed V and J ends, which lost 6 bases and 3 bases, there was a span of 17 bases. This CDR3 region has 15 residues. Germline V gene lookup returns CDR1 MNHEY and CDR2 SVGAGI. CDR3 in DNA: TGTGCCAGCAGCAACAACTTGGGGATATACACTGAAGCTTTCTTT. This translates into CASSNNLGIYTEAFF.

The J gene is TRBJ1-2, the V gene TRBV6-4, with 10 bases aligning to TRBD1. Trimming removed 3 bases from V and 5 bases from J; junction bases left unmatched: 9. CDR1 is MRHNA, CDR2 SNTAGT, per germline. The CDR3 covers 16 residues. CDR3 residues: CASSESMDRGSYGYTF. The CDR3, as DNA: TGTGCCAGCAGTGAAAGCATGGACAGGGGGTCTTATGGCTACACCTTC.